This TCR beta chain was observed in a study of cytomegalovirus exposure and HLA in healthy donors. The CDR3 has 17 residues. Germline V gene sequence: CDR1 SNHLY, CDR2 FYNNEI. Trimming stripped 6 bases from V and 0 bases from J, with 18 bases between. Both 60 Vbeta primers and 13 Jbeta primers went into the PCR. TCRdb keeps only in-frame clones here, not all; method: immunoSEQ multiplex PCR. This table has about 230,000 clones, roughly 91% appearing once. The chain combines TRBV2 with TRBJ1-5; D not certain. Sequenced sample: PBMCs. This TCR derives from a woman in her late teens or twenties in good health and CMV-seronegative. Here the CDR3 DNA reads TGTGCCAGCAGCATTACGCGACACCTAAGTAGCAATCAGCCCCAGCATTTT. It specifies CASSITRHLSSNQPQHF.